These 23 T cell receptor beta chains were all obtained from the same sample, sequenced in a study of T cell responses to AZD1222 COVID-19 vaccine (dated by TCRdb to about 2021). The sample's time point, from its label and the paper: about 28 days (+/-7) after the second vaccine dose. Preparation of the library involved the immunoSEQ multiplex PCR assay. TCRdb holds this immuneACCESS table with in-frame rearrangements only. Some clones are missing; in checked studies, unresolved V genes explain under half, and the rest has no known cause. The sample table shows about 180,000 clones, and around 89% are seen once. The top ten clonotypes cover 25% to 30% of the sample. Sample: peripheral blood, taken 28 days after the second AZD1222 dose. These receptors were taken from an adult who received the AZD1222 COVID-19 vaccine.

CDR3 sequence reads: CASSLASGRGTGELFF. The CDR3, as DNA: TGTGCCAGCAGCTTAGCTAGCGGGAGGGGCACCGGGGAGCTGTTTTTT. V gene TRBV7-6 combines with J gene TRBJ2-2, with 11 bases matching TRBD2. V lost 0 bases to trimming and J lost 4 bases; unmatched junction nucleotides: 1. Germline CDR1 reads SGHVS; CDR2 reads FNYEAQ. The CDR3 runs to 16 residues.

The chain is built from TRBV1 and TRBJ2-7; the table's D call, TRBD2, has no DNA check behind it. TRBV1 is labeled a pseudogene. CDR3 size: 16 residues. The CDR3 DNA is TGCACCAGCAGCCCGGAGGGACTAGCGGGCTCCTACGAGCAGTACTTC. Its translation is CTSSPEGLAGSYEQYF.

V and J are TRBV7-9 and TRBJ2-3; D is unclear. Germline V gene data show CDR1 as SEHNR and CDR2 as FQNEAQ (reference sequence). Trimming cost V 5 bases and J 6 bases, with 12 bases left between them. The CDR3 extends over 13 amino acids. The CDR3 is CASSTPFLDTQYF. CDR3 bases: TGTGCCAGCAGCACCCCATTTTTGGATACGCAGTATTTT.

This sequence joins TRBV5-1 and TRBJ2-7; 15 bases are a match to TRBD2. V lost 4 bases to trimming and J lost 3 bases; unmatched junction nucleotides: 5. The CDR3 is made up of 16 amino acids. The germline gives CDR1 SGHRS, CDR2 YFSETQ. The chain's CDR3 is CASSPMGLAGGYEQYF. In DNA, the CDR3 is TGCGCCAGCAGCCCGATGGGACTAGCGGGAGGCTACGAGCAGTACTTC. The entire variable domain, with the rest obtained from reference TRBV5-1 and TRBJ2-7, is as follows: KAGVTQTPRYLIKTRGQQVTLSCSPISGHRSVSWYQQTPGQGLQFLFEYFSETQRNKGNFPGRFSGRQFSNSRSEMNVSTLELGDSALYLCASSPMGLAGGYEQYFGPGTRLTVT.

J is TRBJ2-4 and V is TRBV28; TRBD1 agrees at 9 bases. The CDR3 sequence is 16 residues long. The germline V gene encodes CDR1 MDHEN and CDR2 SYDVKM. V shed 4 bases, J shed 5 bases, and the junction held 9 bases outside the gene matches. The CDR3 DNA follows: TGTGCCAGCAGTTCGGGGACAGGGTCAGGGGAAAACATTCAGTACTTC. Translated, it gives CASSSGTGSGENIQYF. The full variable domain, completed using reference TRBV28 and TRBJ2-4, is DVKVTQSSRYLVKRTGEKVFLECVQDMDHENMFWYRQDPGLGLRLIYFSYDVKMKEKGDIPEGYSVSREKKERFSLILESASTNQTSMYLCASSSGTGSGENIQYFGAGTRLSVL.

J is TRBJ1-2 and V is TRBV2; D gene ambiguous. The CDR3 is 13 amino acids. Trimming pared 5 bases from V and 4 bases from J, leaving 11 bases between. Germline V gives CDR1 SNHLY, CDR2 FYNNEI. The CDR3 protein is CASSPGILYGYTF. CDR3 sequence (DNA): TGTGCCAGCAGTCCCGGGATTCTCTATGGCTACACCTTC. Complete variable domain (other parts from reference TRBV2 and TRBJ1-2): EPEVTQTPSHQVTQMGQEVILRCVPISNHLYFYWYRQILGQKVEFLVSFYNNEISEKSEIFDDQFSVERPDGSNFTLKIRSTKLEDSAMYFCASSPGILYGYTFGSGTRLTVV.

In its sample, this clone was seen once. The CDR3 loop is CASSAPTTGHPMEFF. For the CDR3, the DNA is TGTGCCAGCAGTGCACCCACCACGGGACACCCGATGGAGTTCTTC. The chain combines TRBV6-2 or TRBV6-3 with TRBJ2-1, with a weak D call TRBD1 (6 bases). Germline assignment: CDR1 MNHEY and CDR2 SVGEGT. Trimming stripped 5 bases from V and 14 bases from J, with 25 bases between. This CDR3 is 15 amino acids long.

This clone occurred once. The chain has TRBV28 and TRBJ2-7, with 7 bases lining up with TRBD2. The CDR3 is 15 amino acids. V shed 5 bases and J 4 bases; nucleotides not matched to a gene: 11. Germline CDR1 MDHEN, CDR2 SYDVKM. The DNA of the CDR3 is TGTGCCAGCAGTGGGGACTACCAAAGCGGGTACGAGCAGTACTTC. It specifies CASSGDYQSGYEQYF.

The chain couples TRBV25-1 to TRBJ2-1; D gene ambiguous. Trimming pared 4 bases from V and 9 bases from J, leaving 10 bases between. The germline CDR1 and CDR2 sequences are MGHDK and SYGVNS. This CDR3 spans 12 amino acids. CDR3 sequence reads: CASSVLGIEQFF. The CDR3 bases are TGTGCCAGCAGTGTTTTAGGGATTGAGCAGTTCTTC.

The V gene is TRBV25-1, the J gene TRBJ2-1, with 9 bases lining up with TRBD1. Germline CDR1 is MGHDK and CDR2 is SYGVNS. The CDR3 loop spans 13 amino acids. With V trimmed by 5 bases and J by 10 bases, 6 bases remained unmatched. The CDR3 DNA reads as TGTGCCAGCAGTAAGGACAGGGGAGAGGAGCAGTTCTTC. Encoded protein: CASSKDRGEEQFF.

The rearrangement joins TRBV19 to TRBJ1-2; 10 bases are a match to TRBD1. J gave up 1 base and V 10 bases, and 3 bases lay outside the gene matches. Germline-derived CDR1 and CDR2 are LNHDA and SQIVND (reference sequence). The CDR3 runs 13 residues. This CDR3 reads CATRDRGNYGYTF. The CDR3 DNA reads TGTGCCACCCGGGACAGGGGTAACTATGGCTACACCTTC.

The chain uses TRBV27 and TRBJ1-1; 12 positions match TRBD1. Per the germline V gene, CDR1 is MNHEY and CDR2 is SMNVEV (reference sequence). V shed 5 bases and J 1 base; nucleotides not matched to a gene: 8. This CDR3 has 17 residues. The chain's CDR3 is CASSDRDRGRGNTEAFF. CDR3 nucleotide sequence: TGTGCCAGCAGTGACCGGGACAGGGGGCGAGGGAACACTGAAGCTTTCTTT.

The V gene is TRBV23-1, the J gene TRBJ2-7, with 7 bases lining up with TRBD2. TRBV23-1 has ORF status, its function being uncertain. V trimming: 6 bases; J trimming: 3 bases; junction bases outside the gene matches: 8. The CDR3 runs 14 residues. CDR3 residues: CASRLPLAVYEQYF. For the CDR3, the DNA is TGCGCCAGCAGGCTCCCTCTAGCGGTCTACGAGCAGTACTTC.

This clone was counted many times. The genes are TRBV9 and TRBJ2-5, with 9 nucleotides matching TRBD1. The CDR3 sequence is 14 residues long. From germline, CDR1 is SGDLS and CDR2 YYNGEE. Unmatched junction bases numbered 2, after V lost 3 bases and J lost 2 bases. The CDR3 DNA follows: TGTGCCAGCAGCGCAGGGACAGGGCAAGAGACCCAGTACTTC. Translation gives CASSAGTGQETQYF.

The V gene is TRBV27, the J gene TRBJ2-5, with 11 positions matching TRBD1. This CDR3 is built from 18 residues. Per germline, CDR1 MNHEY and CDR2 SMNVEV (reference sequence). The junction had 13 bases not matched to a gene; V was cut back by 2 bases and J by 5 bases. CDR3 nucleotide sequence: TGTGCCAGCAGTTTACTCTCTCCCGGGACAGGGGGTGGGGAGACCCAGTACTTC. Residues: CASSLLSPGTGGGETQYF.

With regard to this clone: Different DNA sequences within this sample yield the same CDR3. The chain has TRBV7-2 and TRBJ2-2; TRBD1 might be the D (5 bases). Trimming stripped 1 base from V and 7 bases from J, with 7 bases between. Germline V lookup: CDR1 SGHTA, CDR2 FQGNSA. The CDR3 spans 13 residues. This CDR3 reads CASSLVRGGELFF. As DNA, the CDR3 is TGTGCCAGCAGCTTAGTTAGGGGCGGGGAGCTGTTTTTT.

The chain couples TRBV24-1 to TRBJ2-3; D is unclear. Germline loops: CDR1 KGHDR, CDR2 SFDVKD. The CDR3 has 15 amino acids. The V and J ends lost 3 bases and 1 base respectively, with 10 bases between them. The CDR3 DNA is TGTGCCACCAGTGATCCCTCCGGACGCACAGATACGCAGTATTTT. This encodes CATSDPSGRTDTQYF.

The V and J genes are TRBV11-2 and TRBJ2-3, with D possibly being TRBD2 (7 bases). V dropped 1 base and J dropped 1 base, with 15 bases sitting between them. Germline loops: CDR1 SGHAT, CDR2 FQNNGV. This CDR3 has 17 residues. The CDR3 region has the DNA TGTGCCAGCAGCTTAGGCCTCAGGGGAGGGGGCACAGATACGCAGTATTTT. Protein product: CASSLGLRGGGTDTQYF.

The chain carries TRBV27 and TRBJ1-6, with D possibly TRBD1 on 5 matching bases. The CDR3 runs 14 residues. Trimming removed 6 bases at V and 3 bases at J, with 9 bases between. Germline lookup yields CDR1 MNHEY and CDR2 SMNVEV (reference sequence). The CDR3, as DNA: TGTGCCAGCAGCGAGGGGTACTATAATTCACCCCTCCACTTT. Translating gives CASSEGYYNSPLHF.

The V call is TRBV29-1, the J call TRBJ2-1, with D perhaps TRBD1 or TRBD2 (5 bases each). V lost 6 bases to trimming and J lost 5 bases, with 11 bases between them. The CDR3 runs 12 residues. CDR1 is SQVTM and CDR2 is ANQGSEA in the germline V gene. This CDR3 reads CSVGRDHNEQFF. The CDR3 DNA reads TGCAGCGTGGGCCGGGACCACAATGAGCAGTTCTTC.

V is TRBV4-1 and J is TRBJ1-1; D is ambiguous. CDR1 and CDR2 (germline): MGHRA, YSYEKL. V was clipped by 0 bases and J by 4 bases, with 9 bases between them. CDR3 length equals 14 residues. As DNA, the CDR3 is TGCGCCAGCAGCCAAGAGCTTGGAGTCACTGAAGCTTTCTTT. This encodes CASSQELGVTEAFF.

This clone was counted a single time. The V and J genes are TRBV6-5 and TRBJ2-7; 10 nucleotides match TRBD2. The CDR3 is made up of 16 amino acids. V was clipped by 0 bases and J by 2 bases; unmatched bases: 4. Per the germline V gene, CDR1 is MNHEY and CDR2 is SVGAGI. The CDR3 region has the DNA TGTGCCAGCAGTTACTCGCGGCTAGCGGGAGCCTACGAGCAGTACTTC. Its protein is CASSYSRLAGAYEQYF.

The rearrangement uses TRBV7-3 and TRBJ2-7; possibly TRBD1 or TRBD2 for D (5 bases each). CDR3 length: 13 residues. The V gene's germline CDR1 is SGHTA and CDR2 FQGTGA. V was cut by 3 bases and J by 4 bases, with 10 bases left in between. The CDR3 region has the DNA TGTGCCAGCAGCTTGTCCGGGGCTTACGAGCAGTACTTC. This gives the protein CASSLSGAYEQYF.